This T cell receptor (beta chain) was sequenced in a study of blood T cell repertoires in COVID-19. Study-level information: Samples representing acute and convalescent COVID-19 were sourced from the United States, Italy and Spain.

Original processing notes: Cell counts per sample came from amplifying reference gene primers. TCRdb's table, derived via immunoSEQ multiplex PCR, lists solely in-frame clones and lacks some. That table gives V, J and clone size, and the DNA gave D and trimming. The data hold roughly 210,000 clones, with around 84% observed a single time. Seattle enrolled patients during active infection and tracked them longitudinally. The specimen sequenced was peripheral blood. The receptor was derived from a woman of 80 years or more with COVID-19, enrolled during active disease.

The CDR3 reads CASSQGSPQGEQYF. The CDR3 coding sequence is TGTGCCAGCAGCCAAGGAAGCCCCCAGGGCGAGCAGTACTTC. This rearrangement joins TRBV14 to TRBJ2-7; weak D call: TRBD1 (5 bases). Trimming stripped 1 base from V and 6 bases from J, with 13 bases between. Germline loops: CDR1 SGHDN, CDR2 FVKESK. This CDR3 spans 14 amino acids.